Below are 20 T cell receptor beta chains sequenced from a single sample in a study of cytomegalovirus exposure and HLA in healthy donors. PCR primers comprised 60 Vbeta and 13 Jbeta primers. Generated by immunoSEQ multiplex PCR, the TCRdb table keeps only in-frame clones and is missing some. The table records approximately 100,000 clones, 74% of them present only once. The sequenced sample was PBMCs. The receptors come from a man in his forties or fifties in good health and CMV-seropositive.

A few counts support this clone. CDR3 DNA: TGTGCCAGCAGTGACATGGCAGGGAAAGCCTACGAGCAGTACTTC. Residues: CASSDMAGKAYEQYF. The chain is built from TRBV6-4 and TRBJ2-7, with D possibly TRBD1 on 5 matching bases. Trimming took 2 bases from V and 2 from J, leaving 13 bases between them. Germline lookup yields CDR1 MRHNA and CDR2 SNTAGT. CDR3 length: 15 amino acids.

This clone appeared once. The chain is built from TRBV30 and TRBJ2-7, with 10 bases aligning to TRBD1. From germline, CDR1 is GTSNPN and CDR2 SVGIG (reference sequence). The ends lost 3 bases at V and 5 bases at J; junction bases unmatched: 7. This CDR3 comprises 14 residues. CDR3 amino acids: CAWSPGTGENEQYF. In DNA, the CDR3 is TGTGCCTGGAGCCCCGGGACAGGGGAGAACGAGCAGTACTTC.

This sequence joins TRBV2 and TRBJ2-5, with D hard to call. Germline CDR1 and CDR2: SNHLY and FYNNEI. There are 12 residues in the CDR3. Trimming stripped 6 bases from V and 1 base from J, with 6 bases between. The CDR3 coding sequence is TGTGCCAGCAGCACTGTCCAAGAGACCCAGTACTTC. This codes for CASSTVQETQYF.

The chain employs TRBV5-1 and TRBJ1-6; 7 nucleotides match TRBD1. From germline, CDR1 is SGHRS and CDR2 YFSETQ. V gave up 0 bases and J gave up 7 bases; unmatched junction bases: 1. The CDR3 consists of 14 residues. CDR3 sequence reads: CASSLEGQNSPLHF. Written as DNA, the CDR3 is TGCGCCAGCAGCTTGGAGGGACAGAATTCACCCCTCCACTTT.

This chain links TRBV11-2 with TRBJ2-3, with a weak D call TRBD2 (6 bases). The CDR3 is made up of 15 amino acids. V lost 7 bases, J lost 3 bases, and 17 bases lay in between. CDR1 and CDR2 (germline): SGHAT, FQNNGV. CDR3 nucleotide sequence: TGTGCCAGCACCGTCCTAAGCGGGTGGACAGATACGCAGTATTTT. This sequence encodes CASTVLSGWTDTQYF.

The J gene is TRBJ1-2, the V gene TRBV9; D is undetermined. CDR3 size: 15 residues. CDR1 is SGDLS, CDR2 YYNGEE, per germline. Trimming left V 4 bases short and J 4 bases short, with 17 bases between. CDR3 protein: CASSPWTDGGYGYTF. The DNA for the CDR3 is TGTGCCAGCAGCCCTTGGACTGACGGAGGCTATGGCTACACCTTC.

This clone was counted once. CDR3 protein: CATSRDSEETQYF. In nucleotides, the CDR3 is TGTGCCACTAGCCGGGACAGCGAAGAGACCCAGTACTTC. The gene calls are TRBV19 and TRBJ2-5; TRBD1 aligns across 7 bases. The junction had 8 bases not matched to a gene; V was cut back by 10 bases and J by 3 bases. The germline CDR1 and CDR2 sequences are LNHDA and SQIVND (reference sequence). The CDR3 totals 13 residues.

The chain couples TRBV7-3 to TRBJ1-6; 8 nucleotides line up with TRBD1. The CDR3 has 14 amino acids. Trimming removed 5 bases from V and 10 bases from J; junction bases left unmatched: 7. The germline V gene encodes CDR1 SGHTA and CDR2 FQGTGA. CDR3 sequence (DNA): TGTGCCAGCAGCCAATGGGGACAGGACTCACCCCTCCACTTT. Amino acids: CASSQWGQDSPLHF.

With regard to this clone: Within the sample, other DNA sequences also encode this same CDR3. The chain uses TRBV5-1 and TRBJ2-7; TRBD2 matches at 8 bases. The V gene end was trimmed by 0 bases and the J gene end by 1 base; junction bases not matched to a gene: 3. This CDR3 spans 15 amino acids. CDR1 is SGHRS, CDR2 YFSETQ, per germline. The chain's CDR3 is CASSLVGGRSYEQYF. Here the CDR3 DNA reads TGCGCCAGCAGCTTGGTTGGCGGGAGGTCCTACGAGCAGTACTTC.

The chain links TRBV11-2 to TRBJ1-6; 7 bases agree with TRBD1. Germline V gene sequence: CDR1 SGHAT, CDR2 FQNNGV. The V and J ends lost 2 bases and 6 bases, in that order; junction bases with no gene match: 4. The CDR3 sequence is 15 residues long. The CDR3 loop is CASSLSTGLNSPLHF. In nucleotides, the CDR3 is TGTGCCAGCAGCTTATCGACAGGGCTTAATTCACCCCTCCACTTT.

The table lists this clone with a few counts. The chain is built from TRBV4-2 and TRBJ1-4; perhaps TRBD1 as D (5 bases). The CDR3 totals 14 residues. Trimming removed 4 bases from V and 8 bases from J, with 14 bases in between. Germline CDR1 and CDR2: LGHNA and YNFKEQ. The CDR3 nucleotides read TGTGCCAGCAGCCGAGGGGAGGGTAGCGAAAAACTGTTTTTT. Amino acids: CASSRGEGSEKLFF.

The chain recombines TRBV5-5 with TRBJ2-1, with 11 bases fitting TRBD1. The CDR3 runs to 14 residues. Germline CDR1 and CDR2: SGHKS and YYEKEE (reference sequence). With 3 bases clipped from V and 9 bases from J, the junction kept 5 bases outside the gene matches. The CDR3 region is CASSWGQGDGEQFF. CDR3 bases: TGTGCCAGCAGCTGGGGACAGGGGGACGGTGAGCAGTTCTTC.

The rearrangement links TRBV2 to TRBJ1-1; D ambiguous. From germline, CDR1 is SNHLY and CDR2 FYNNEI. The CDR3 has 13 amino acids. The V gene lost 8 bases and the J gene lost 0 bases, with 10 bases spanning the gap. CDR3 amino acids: CASSSQLNTEAFF. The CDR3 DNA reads TGTGCCAGCTCCTCCCAGTTGAACACTGAAGCTTTCTTT. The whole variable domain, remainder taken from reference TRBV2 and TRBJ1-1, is EPEVTQTPSHQVTQMGQEVILRCVPISNHLYFYWYRQILGQKVEFLVSFYNNEISEKSEIFDDQFSVERPDGSNFTLKIRSTKLEDSAMYFCASSSQLNTEAFFGQGTRLTVV.

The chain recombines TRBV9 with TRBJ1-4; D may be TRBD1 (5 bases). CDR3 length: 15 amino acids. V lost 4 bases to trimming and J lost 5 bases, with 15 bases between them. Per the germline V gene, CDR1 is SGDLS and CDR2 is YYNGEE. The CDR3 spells CASSPRGDSNEKLFF. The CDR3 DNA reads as TGTGCCAGCAGCCCCCGAGGGGACTCCAATGAAAAACTGTTTTTT.

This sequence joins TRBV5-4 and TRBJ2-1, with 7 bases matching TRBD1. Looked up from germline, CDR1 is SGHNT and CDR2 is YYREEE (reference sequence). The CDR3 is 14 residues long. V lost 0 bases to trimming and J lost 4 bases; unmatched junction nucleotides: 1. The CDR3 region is CASSLEQGYNEQFF. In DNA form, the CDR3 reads TGTGCCAGCAGCTTGGAACAGGGGTACAATGAGCAGTTCTTC.

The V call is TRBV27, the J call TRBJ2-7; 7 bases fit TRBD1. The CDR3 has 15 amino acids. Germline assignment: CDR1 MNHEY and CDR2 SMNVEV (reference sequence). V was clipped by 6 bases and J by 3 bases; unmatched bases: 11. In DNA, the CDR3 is TGTGCCAGCAGGCCCTTGGGGACAGAACACTACGAGCAGTACTTC. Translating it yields CASRPLGTEHYEQYF.

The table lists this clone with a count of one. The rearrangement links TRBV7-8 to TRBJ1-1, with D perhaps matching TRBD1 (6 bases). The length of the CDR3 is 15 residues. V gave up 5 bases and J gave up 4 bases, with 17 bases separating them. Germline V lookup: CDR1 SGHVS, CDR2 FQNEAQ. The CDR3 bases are TGTGCCAGCAGCGCTACTACAGGGTGGGGCACTGAAGCTTTCTTT. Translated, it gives CASSATTGWGTEAFF.

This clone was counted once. This CDR3 reads CASSASPAENNEQFF. CDR3 coding DNA: TGTGCCAGCAGTGCCAGTCCAGCGGAGAACAATGAGCAGTTCTTC. The chain recombines TRBV6-4 with TRBJ2-1; the D gene is possibly TRBD2 (5 bases). With 4 bases removed from V and 5 bases from J, the gap between germline ends came to 15 bases. Germline V lookup: CDR1 MRHNA, CDR2 SNTAGT. The CDR3 contains 15 residues.

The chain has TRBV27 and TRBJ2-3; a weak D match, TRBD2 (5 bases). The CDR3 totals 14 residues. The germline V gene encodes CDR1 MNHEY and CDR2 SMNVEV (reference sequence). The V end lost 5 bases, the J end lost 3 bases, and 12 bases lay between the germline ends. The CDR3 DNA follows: TGTGCCAGCAGTCGAGGGCTTTCTACAGATACGCAGTATTTT. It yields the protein CASSRGLSTDTQYF.

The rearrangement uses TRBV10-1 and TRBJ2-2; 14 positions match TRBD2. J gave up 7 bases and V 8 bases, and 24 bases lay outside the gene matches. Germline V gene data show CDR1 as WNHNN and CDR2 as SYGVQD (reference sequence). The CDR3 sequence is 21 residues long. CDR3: CASSDPTGSGTSGSRGGELFF. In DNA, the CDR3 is TGCGCCAGCTCGGACCCGACAGGCTCGGGGACTAGCGGGAGCCGGGGCGGGGAGCTGTTTTTT.